Each of the 22 T cell receptor beta chains below was sequenced from the same sample in a study of blood T cell repertoires in COVID-19. The protocol was immunoSEQ multiplex PCR, while the TCRdb copy is restricted to in-frame clones and leaves out a portion. This sample yields about 140,000 clones, of which around three quarters are seen a single time; around a sixth belongs to the top ten. Input material: peripheral blood. Source of these receptors: a man aged 45-65 years with acute or convalescent COVID-19.

The chain combines TRBV29-1 with TRBJ2-5; 7 bases map to TRBD2. Germline CDR1 SQVTM, CDR2 ANQGSEA. The CDR3 is 17 residues long. The V and J ends lost 0 bases and 4 bases, in that order; junction bases with no gene match: 14. The CDR3 DNA reads TGCAGCGTTGAAGATCTTCGATCCCCCATAGCGGGAGAGACCCAGTACTTC. Translating it yields CSVEDLRSPIAGETQYF.

This clone was observed once. The chain is built from TRBV5-4 and TRBJ2-3, with 9 bases identical to TRBD1. V dropped 5 bases and J dropped 6; count of bases not matched to a gene: 13. This CDR3 comprises 16 residues. Germline V gene sequence: CDR1 SGHNT, CDR2 YYREEE (reference sequence). CDR3 region: CASSHEQGASTDTQYF. CDR3 DNA sequence: TGTGCCAGCAGTCACGAACAGGGGGCCTCTACCGATACGCAGTATTTT.

This sequence joins TRBV13 and TRBJ2-3; D gene ambiguous. Germline lookup yields CDR1 PRHDT and CDR2 FYEKMQ (reference sequence). Trimming stripped 7 bases from V and 1 base from J, with 12 bases between. The CDR3 spans 14 residues. The DNA of the CDR3 is TGTGCCAGCACCCAGAGGCTAGGCACAGATACGCAGTATTTT. This encodes CASTQRLGTDTQYF.

V usage is TRBV19 and J usage is TRBJ2-5; 11 positions agree with TRBD1. The CDR3 runs 15 residues. Looked up from germline, CDR1 is LNHDA and CDR2 is SQIVND (reference sequence). V was clipped by 1 base and J by 4 bases; unmatched bases: 2. CDR3 loop: CASSIGTGGRETQYF. The DNA for the CDR3 is TGTGCCAGTAGTATAGGGACAGGGGGCCGAGAGACCCAGTACTTC.

Regarding this clone: The same CDR3 is also encoded by other DNA sequences in this sample. DNA for the CDR3: TGTGCCAGCAGCCTAGCGGGGTCCGGGGAGCTGTTTTTT. This translates into CASSLAGSGELFF. This sequence joins TRBV12-3 or TRBV12-4 and TRBJ2-2; 9 positions match TRBD2. The V segment lost 6 bases and the J segment 6 bases; nucleotides outside the gene matches: 2. The CDR3 sequence is 13 residues long.

The chain couples TRBV7-8 to TRBJ2-7; 7 positions agree with TRBD2. The J segment lost 4 bases and the V segment lost 4 bases, leaving 7 bases of the junction unmatched. The CDR3 loop spans 14 amino acids. Germline V gene lookup returns CDR1 SGHVS and CDR2 FQNEAQ. CDR3 in DNA: TGTGCCAGCAGCTCCGGGACTAAACTATACGAGCAGTACTTC. Protein product: CASSSGTKLYEQYF. The whole variable domain, remainder taken from reference TRBV7-8 and TRBJ2-7, is GAGVSQSPRYKVAKRGQDVALRCDPISGHVSLFWYQQALGQGPEFLTYFQNEAQLDKSGLPSDRFFAERPEGSVSTLKIQRTQQEDSAVYLCASSSGTKLYEQYFGPGTRLTVT.

V usage is TRBV23-1 and J usage is TRBJ1-2; tentatively, D is TRBD1 (5 bases). TRBV23-1 belongs to the ORF category, with a function that is uncertain. V dropped 1 base and J dropped 8 bases, with 8 bases sitting between them. The length of the CDR3 is 12 residues. This CDR3 reads CASSQLRDGYTF. The DNA of the CDR3 is TGCGCCAGCAGTCAATTGCGGGACGGCTACACCTTC.

This clone was counted once. The rearrangement uses TRBV12-3 or TRBV12-4 and TRBJ2-1; tentatively, D is TRBD1 (5 bases). The CDR3 loop spans 12 amino acids. The V end lost 2 bases, the J end lost 8 bases, and 7 bases lay between the germline ends. CDR3 in amino acids: CASSLQGDEQFF. CDR3 bases: TGTGCCAGCAGTTTACAGGGTGATGAGCAGTTCTTC.

This clone has more than one count but fewer than ten. This rearrangement joins TRBV7-8 to TRBJ1-2; D is uncertain. The CDR3 extends over 13 amino acids. Germline V gene lookup returns CDR1 SGHVS and CDR2 FQNEAQ. V lost 3 bases to trimming and J lost 7 bases, with 12 bases between them. The CDR3 sequence is CASSFRGQPGYTF. The CDR3, as DNA: TGTGCCAGCAGCTTCAGAGGTCAGCCTGGCTACACCTTC.

The DNA of the CDR3 is TGTGCCAGTAGTGCCGACAGGGAGAACACTGAAGCTTTCTTT. It encodes CASSADRENTEAFF. V and J are TRBV19 and TRBJ1-1; 7 bases agree with TRBD1. CDR1 is LNHDA and CDR2 is SQIVND in the germline V gene (reference sequence). V lost 5 bases to trimming and J lost 1 base; unmatched junction nucleotides: 4. The CDR3 is 14 residues long.

This clone has a handful of counts. The chain couples TRBV12-3 or TRBV12-4 to TRBJ1-2, with D uncertain. Trimming left V 2 bases short and J 7 bases short, with 11 bases between. CDR3 length equals 13 residues. The CDR3 protein is CASSLLSGVGYTF. The CDR3 DNA reads TGTGCCAGCAGTTTATTAAGCGGGGTTGGCTACACCTTC.

This chain links TRBV2 with TRBJ1-2; 7 positions agree with TRBD1. There are 14 residues in the CDR3. The germline CDR1 and CDR2 sequences are SNHLY and FYNNEI. The trim removed 5 bases at V and 6 bases at J, leaving 9 bases unmatched. The CDR3, as DNA: TGTGCCAGCAGTCCTGACAGGGAATCAGATGGCTACACCTTC. As protein: CASSPDRESDGYTF.

This rearrangement joins TRBV5-6 to TRBJ1-1; D is uncertain. The CDR3 consists of 14 residues. Per germline, CDR1 SGHDT and CDR2 YYEEEE. V was pared by 5 bases and J by 1 base, with 12 bases between. The CDR3 loop is CASSRRRTNTEAFF. CDR3 bases: TGTGCCAGCAGTAGGAGGCGAACGAACACTGAAGCTTTCTTT.

This clone was recorded a few times. The chain has TRBV19 and TRBJ2-2, with a possible D match to TRBD1 (5 bases). This CDR3 has 13 amino acids. Germline loops: CDR1 LNHDA, CDR2 SQIVND (reference sequence). Trimming took off 10 bases at V and 0 bases at J, with 9 bases between the two ends. The CDR3 here is CATDTSNTGELFF. In DNA, the CDR3 is TGTGCCACGGACACCTCGAACACCGGGGAGCTGTTTTTT.

The CDR3 DNA is TGTGCCAGTAGTCCTGGGACAGCTGGCTACACCTTC. Protein sequence: CASSPGTAGYTF. V is TRBV19 and J is TRBJ1-2; 7 bases align to TRBD1. The CDR3 sequence is 12 residues long. Looked up from germline, CDR1 is LNHDA and CDR2 is SQIVND (reference sequence). V lost 5 bases, J lost 7 bases, and 4 bases stayed unmatched.

In its sample, this clone was seen once. The chain joins TRBV6-6 to TRBJ1-2; 10 bases agree with TRBD1. Germline values: CDR1 MNHNY, CDR2 SVGAGI (reference sequence). The CDR3 covers 16 residues. After removal of 4 bases from V and 6 bases from J, the junction contained 11 bases not matched to a gene. CDR3 in amino acids: CASSSKRQGASNGYTF. DNA of the CDR3: TGTGCCAGCAGTTCAAAGCGACAGGGGGCCAGCAATGGCTACACCTTC.

J is TRBJ1-1 and V is TRBV15, with a tentative D call TRBD1 (6 bases). The length of the CDR3 is 14 residues. Germline V gene data show CDR1 as LNHNV and CDR2 as YYDKDF (reference sequence). The ends were cut back, 2 bases at V and 1 base at J, with 8 bases in the middle. The CDR3 coding sequence is TGTGCCACCAGCAGAAAACAGGGGAACACTGAAGCTTTCTTT. Translating gives CATSRKQGNTEAFF.

Only a few counts were recorded for this clone. The chain recombines TRBV10-3 with TRBJ1-4; TRBD1 matches 7 bases. CDR3 length equals 17 residues. The germline V gene has CDR1 ENHRY and CDR2 SYGVKD. With 6 bases clipped from V and 3 bases from J, the junction kept 13 bases outside the gene matches. DNA for the CDR3: TGTGCCATCAGCCAATATCACAGGGGAAGGGCTAATGAAAAACTGTTTTTT. Translation gives CAISQYHRGRANEKLFF.

This clone was observed a single time. The DNA for the CDR3 is TGTGCCAGCAGCTTAGAAGTTCTAGCGGCCACGAGCACAGATACGCAGTATTTT. Its translation is CASSLEVLAATSTDTQYF. The chain joins TRBV7-9 to TRBJ2-3; 7 bases are shared with TRBD2. This CDR3 is built from 18 residues. Trimming cost V 1 base and J 0 bases; bases outside gene matches: 10. CDR1 is SEHNR, CDR2 FQNEAQ, per germline (reference sequence). The entire variable domain, with the rest obtained from reference TRBV7-9 and TRBJ2-3, is as follows: DTGVSQNPRHKITKRGQNVTFRCDPISEHNRLYWYRQTLGQGPEFLTYFQNEAQLEKSRLLSDRFSAERPKGSFSTLEIQRTEQGDSAMYLCASSLEVLAATSTDTQYFGPGTRLTVL.

This clone appeared a single time. The chain carries TRBV5-1 and TRBJ1-6, with D tentatively TRBD1 (5 bases). Germline V lookup: CDR1 SGHRS, CDR2 YFSETQ. The V end lost 1 base, the J end lost 5 bases, and 10 bases lay between the germline ends. The CDR3 runs 15 residues. CDR3 sequence reads: CASSLWQGNNSPLHF. DNA of the CDR3: TGCGCCAGCAGCTTGTGGCAGGGCAATAATTCACCCCTCCACTTT.

As concerns this clone: One end of the junction does not line up with germline, which may come from a read error. The CDR3: CSDDRQNF. As DNA, the CDR3 is TGCAGCGACGATCGACAGAACTTC. The chain links TRBV29-1 to TRBJ1-2; weak D call: TRBD1 (5 bases). Germline loops: CDR1 SQVTM, CDR2 ANQGSEA. This CDR3 is 8 amino acids long.

V is TRBV6-5 and J is TRBJ1-6; the match to TRBD1 covers 9 bases. This CDR3 has 13 amino acids. The V gene's germline CDR1 is MNHEY and CDR2 SVGAGI. Trimming at V came to 8 bases and at J to 8 bases, leaving 4 bases not matched to a gene. The CDR3 spells CASGQGMDSPLHF. Here the CDR3 DNA reads TGTGCCAGCGGACAGGGGATGGATTCACCCCTCCACTTT.